This T cell receptor beta chain appears in the sequencing data of a study of blood T cells in healthy people across ages. Regarding the study as a whole: The long-lived group displayed more naive CD4+ cells, plus higher diversity, than the aged donors did.

This clonotype was recorded a few times. Its antigen remains unidentified. With a J-beta primer mix and a sample-barcoded 5' primer, a second PCR ran about 7 to 11 cycles. A template-switch adaptor that had 12 random nucleotides put a tag on each cDNA molecule. TCRdb reanalysed the 5' RACE reads using MiXCR and keeps one entry per CDR3 protein. There are approximately 670,000 distinct CDR3 sequences in the sample; 40% to 50% occur only once, and roughly 30% lies in the top ten. Trimming cost V 5 bases and J 7 bases; bases outside gene matches: 12. Germline V lookup: CDR1 SGHTA, CDR2 FQGNSA. The CDR3 runs 16 residues. Those donating, healthy Caucasian individuals from Russia, were aged about 6 to 90.

Sequenced material: blood. The chain recombines TRBV7-2 with TRBJ2-1; 9 positions match TRBD2. This sequence was found in an elderly man in good health. CDR3 loop: CASSPVAGVDGNEQFF. The CDR3 DNA follows: TGTGCCAGCAGCCCAGTAGCGGGGGTGGACGGGAATGAGCAGTTCTTC.